Listed here are 25 T cell receptor beta chains from one sample, sequenced in a study of T cell responses to AZD1222 COVID-19 vaccine. Profiled with immunoSEQ multiplex PCR; TCRdb holds only in-frame clones, not every one. The repertoire holds 150,000 to 200,000 clones, with approximately 90% as singletons. Material: peripheral blood, obtained on day 0 of AZD1222 vaccination. The receptor source for this set is an adult in good health.

The chain is built from TRBV5-1 and TRBJ1-2; TRBD1 agrees at 7 bases. This CDR3 is built from 14 residues. V lost 0 bases and J lost 7; bases outside the gene matches: 6. Looked up from germline, CDR1 is SGHRS and CDR2 is YFSETQ. DNA for the CDR3: TGCGCCAGCAGCTTGGGGGGGACAGCTAGTGGCTACACCTTC. Translated: CASSLGGTASGYTF.

The chain has TRBV7-6 and TRBJ1-5; tentatively, D is TRBD1 (5 bases). Germline CDR1 SGHVS, CDR2 FNYEAQ. The CDR3 is 17 amino acids. The ends were cut back, 2 bases at V and 0 bases at J, with 14 bases in the middle. The CDR3 DNA is TGTGCCAGCAGCTTATCGCCCGGGGACTATAGCAATCAGCCCCAGCATTTT. Translation gives CASSLSPGDYSNQPQHF.

The chain couples TRBV11-3 to TRBJ2-3, with 8 bases identical to TRBD2. This CDR3 spans 15 amino acids. The V gene's germline CDR1 is SGHNT and CDR2 YENEEA. The V gene end was trimmed by 1 base and the J gene end by 0 bases; junction bases not matched to a gene: 0. The CDR3 coding sequence is TGTGCCAGCAGCTTAGGACTAGCGAGCACAGATACGCAGTATTTT. Amino acids: CASSLGLASTDTQYF.

The genes are TRBV10-3 and TRBJ1-5; 7 positions match TRBD1. The CDR3 contains 13 residues. Per germline, CDR1 ENHRY and CDR2 SYGVKD. V shed 10 bases, J shed 4 bases, and the junction held 7 bases outside the gene matches. CDR3 bases: TGTGCCACAGGGACAGTGAAAAATCAGCCCCAGCATTTT. It is translated as CATGTVKNQPQHF.

The V call is TRBV3-1 (or the pseudogene TRBV3-2), the J call TRBJ1-1; 8 bases map to TRBD1. This CDR3 contains 16 residues. From germline, CDR1 is LGHDT and CDR2 YNNKEL (reference sequence). Germline trimming cut 4 bases from V and 4 bases from J; bases unmatched to any gene: 11. Written as DNA, the CDR3 is TGTGCCAGCAGCCCCGGGGACAGGATTCGGACCACTGAAGCTTTCTTT. Protein product: CASSPGDRIRTTEAFF.

The chain is built from TRBV5-1 and TRBJ1-2; no definite D call. Looked up from germline, CDR1 is SGHRS and CDR2 is YFSETQ. The V and J ends lost 6 bases and 5 bases respectively, with 14 bases between them. The CDR3 is made up of 13 amino acids. Here the CDR3 reads CASTADGGYGYTF. CDR3 sequence (DNA): TGCGCCAGCACCGCCGACGGCGGGTATGGCTACACCTTC.

A word on this clone: Other nucleotide sequences from this sample produce the same CDR3. The chain combines TRBV7-2 with TRBJ2-7, with D unresolved. V was clipped by 5 bases and J by 4 bases, with 9 bases between them. The CDR3 runs 12 residues. The germline gives CDR1 SGHTA, CDR2 FQGNSA. CDR3 amino acids: CASSLSEYEQYF. Written as DNA, the CDR3 is TGTGCCAGCAGCCTGAGTGAATACGAGCAGTACTTC.

V and J are TRBV2 and TRBJ1-1, with D perhaps matching TRBD1 (6 bases). This CDR3 has 14 residues. Per germline, CDR1 SNHLY and CDR2 FYNNEI. V lost 3 bases and J 4 bases, leaving 12 bases between the germline ends. The CDR3 DNA sequence: TGTGCCAGCAGTGACCGGGACATAAGCACTGAAGCTTTCTTT. Encoded protein: CASSDRDISTEAFF.

The rearrangement uses TRBV5-1 and TRBJ1-6; TRBD1 aligns across 7 bases. V dropped 2 bases and J dropped 7; count of bases not matched to a gene: 6. Germline V gives CDR1 SGHRS, CDR2 YFSETQ. This CDR3 contains 15 residues. CDR3 sequence reads: CASSFTTGENSPLHF. CDR3 nucleotide sequence: TGCGCCAGCAGCTTTACCACAGGGGAAAATTCACCCCTCCACTTT.

This chain links TRBV11-3 with TRBJ2-1; D gene uncertain. V lost 2 bases and J lost 5, with 7 bases in between. The germline V gene encodes CDR1 SGHNT and CDR2 YENEEA. The CDR3 is made up of 13 amino acids. The CDR3 here is CASSLMGNNEQFF. CDR3 DNA sequence: TGTGCCAGCAGCTTAATGGGGAACAATGAGCAGTTCTTC.

The chain is built from TRBV9 and TRBJ2-7; D possibly corresponds to TRBD2 (6 bases). V was shortened by 4 bases and J by 4 bases, with 18 bases between the two germline ends. This CDR3 region has 15 residues. CDR1 is SGDLS and CDR2 is YYNGEE in the germline V gene. The CDR3 bases are TGTGCCAGCAGCTCCGGGGCGGGGATAGATTACGAGCAGTACTTC. Its translation is CASSSGAGIDYEQYF.

The chain is built from TRBV27 and TRBJ2-1; no clear D. Trimming removed 1 base from V and 9 bases from J, with 7 bases in between. CDR3 length equals 12 residues. In germline, CDR1 is MNHEY, CDR2 SMNVEV (reference sequence). CDR3 region: CASSLLHGEQFF. The CDR3 DNA is TGTGCCAGCAGTTTATTGCACGGTGAGCAGTTCTTC.

This chain links TRBV5-1 with TRBJ1-2; no clear D gene. This CDR3 comprises 12 residues. The germline V gene encodes CDR1 SGHRS and CDR2 YFSETQ. The V and J ends lost 0 bases and 10 bases respectively, with 10 bases between them. The CDR3 DNA reads TGCGCCAGCAGCTTGGTTGGGGTTGACTACACCTTC. It translates to CASSLVGVDYTF.

The chain links TRBV15 to TRBJ2-4; 8 bases fit TRBD1. Per germline, CDR1 LNHNV and CDR2 YYDKDF (reference sequence). V was clipped by 5 bases and J by 7 bases; unmatched bases: 10. This CDR3 region has 15 residues. The CDR3 protein is CATSAGGRGRNIQYF. In DNA, the CDR3 is TGTGCCACCAGCGCAGGGGGCAGGGGTAGGAACATTCAGTACTTC.

The count of this clone is one. This sequence joins TRBV6-1 and TRBJ2-3; 14 bases agree with TRBD2. Germline CDR1 is MNHNS and CDR2 is SASEGT. The CDR3 length is 17 residues. V lost 3 bases, J lost 3 bases, and 5 bases stayed unmatched. This CDR3 is CASSETSGRVTTDTQYF. The CDR3 DNA reads as TGTGCCAGCAGTGAGACTAGCGGGAGGGTGACGACAGATACGCAGTATTTT.

The chain recombines TRBV19 with TRBJ2-7, with D perhaps matching TRBD2 (6 bases). The CDR3 covers 15 residues. The V end lost 6 bases, the J end lost 0 bases, and 15 bases lay between the germline ends. Germline loops: CDR1 LNHDA, CDR2 SQIVND (reference sequence). This chain's CDR3 is CASRRQPGDSYEQYF. Here the CDR3 DNA reads TGTGCCAGTAGGAGGCAACCGGGGGACTCCTACGAGCAGTACTTC.

This chain uses TRBV6-5 with TRBJ2-1, with no clear D. The CDR3 is made up of 14 amino acids. Germline V gene sequence: CDR1 MNHEY, CDR2 SVGAGI. Trimming took off 7 bases at V and 4 bases at J, with 14 bases between the two ends. In DNA, the CDR3 is TGTGCCAGCACCCCTGCCCCAGAATACAATGAGCAGTTCTTC. Its protein is CASTPAPEYNEQFF.

The chain recombines TRBV4-1 with TRBJ1-2; TRBD1 agrees at 9 bases. This CDR3 contains 17 residues. CDR1 is MGHRA and CDR2 is YSYEKL in the germline V gene. V gave up 3 bases and J gave up 3 bases; unmatched junction bases: 11. The CDR3 is CASSHLQTGGVYYGYTF. For the CDR3, the DNA is TGCGCCAGCAGCCACCTACAAACAGGGGGCGTTTACTATGGCTACACCTTC.

This chain uses TRBV21-1 with TRBJ1-6. TRBV21-1 is a documented pseudogene. There are 16 residues in the CDR3. CDR3 residues: CASSKGGETGQSPLHF. The CDR3 DNA sequence: TGTGCCAGCAGCAAAGGAGGGGAAACAGGACAATCACCCCTCCACTTT.

The gene calls are TRBV5-4 and TRBJ1-4; possibly TRBD1 for D (6 bases). From germline, CDR1 is SGHNT and CDR2 YYREEE (reference sequence). The CDR3 length is 18 residues. V dropped 3 bases and J dropped 0 bases, with 18 bases sitting between them. The chain's CDR3 is CASSYKGHWGATNEKLFF. CDR3 sequence (DNA): TGTGCCAGCAGCTATAAGGGACATTGGGGAGCAACTAATGAAAAACTGTTTTTT. The whole variable domain, filled in from reference TRBV5-4 and TRBJ1-4, reads ETGVTQSPTHLIKTRGQQVTLRCSSQSGHNTVSWYQQALGQGPQFIFQYYREEENGRGNFPPRFSGLQFPNYSSELNVNALELDDSALYLCASSYKGHWGATNEKLFFGSGTQLSVL.

CDR3 sequence reads: CASSPSVTSGQLYNEQFF. CDR3 bases: TGTGCCAGCAGCCCCTCAGTGACTAGCGGACAACTCTACAATGAGCAGTTCTTC. The rearrangement uses TRBV3-1 (or the pseudogene TRBV3-2) and TRBJ2-1; TRBD2 matches at 9 bases. This CDR3 comprises 18 residues. Trimming cost V 4 bases and J 3 bases; bases outside gene matches: 13. Germline values: CDR1 LGHDT, CDR2 YNNKEL (reference sequence).

The chain couples TRBV19 to TRBJ1-1, with no clear D. CDR1 and CDR2 (germline): LNHDA, SQIVND (reference sequence). This CDR3 contains 14 residues. The ends were cut back, 2 bases at V and 7 bases at J, with 14 bases in the middle. The CDR3: CASSIPMGSSEAFF. The CDR3 DNA reads TGTGCCAGTAGTATACCTATGGGTAGTAGTGAAGCTTTCTTT. The full variable domain, in which reference TRBV19 and TRBJ1-1 provide the parts outside the CDR3, is DGGITQSPKYLFRKEGQNVTLSCEQNLNHDAMYWYRQDPGQGLRLIYYSQIVNDFQKGDIAEGYSVSREKKESFPLTVTSAQKNPTAFYLCASSIPMGSSEAFFGQGTRLTVV.

V usage is TRBV6-5 and J usage is TRBJ2-3; 8 nucleotides line up with TRBD2. The CDR3 has 13 residues. The germline gives CDR1 MNHEY, CDR2 SVGAGI. V shed 7 bases, J shed 3 bases, and the junction held 3 bases outside the gene matches. The CDR3 loop reads CASNSGETDTQYF. The DNA of the CDR3 is TGTGCCAGCAATAGCGGGGAGACAGATACGCAGTATTTT.

The chain is built from TRBV7-9 and TRBJ1-4; the match to TRBD1 covers 10 bases. Germline V lookup: CDR1 SEHNR, CDR2 FQNEAQ (reference sequence). The V gene end was trimmed by 5 bases and the J gene end by 7 bases; junction bases not matched to a gene: 4. CDR3 size: 14 residues. This CDR3 reads CASSTGTGVEKLFF. The CDR3 nucleotides are TGTGCCAGCAGCACCGGGACAGGGGTTGAAAAACTGTTTTTT.

The chain combines TRBV11-1 with TRBJ1-3, with 7 bases fitting TRBD1. J was trimmed by 4 bases and V by 4 bases; bases with no gene match: 10. Per the germline V gene, CDR1 is SGHAT and CDR2 is FQDESV (reference sequence). CDR3 length: 16 residues. CDR3 in DNA: TGTGCCAGCAGCTATACCGGGACAGACCACGGAAACACCATATATTTT. It translates to CASSYTGTDHGNTIYF.